This TCR beta chain was recorded in a study of CD8 T cells in ankylosing spondylitis. Study results and caveats: Ankylosing spondylitis blood seemed to carry a telltale TCR beta motif made of roughly eight highly homologous variants. Researchers report that disease-linked clones proved CD8+ and relatively rare in peripheral blood.

Via MiXCR, TCRdb re-called the 5' RACE reads, giving one row per CDR3 protein. The sample gives about 90,000 distinct CDR3 sequences, more than 8.5% of which show up once; approximately 29% is in the top ten. There are many counts of this clonotype. The target antigen is unknown. CDR3 length equals 16 residues. Trimming removed 6 bases at V and 8 bases at J, with 23 bases between. CDR1 is MNHEY, CDR2 SVGEGT, per germline. This TCR was recovered from a male donor with ankylosing spondylitis. The chain is built from TRBV6-2 or TRBV6-3 and TRBJ2-1; unclear D gene. Sequencing input: blood, either unsorted or a sorted T cell fraction (not recorded which). The CDR3: CASSFPSSVIEHEQFF. The CDR3 region has the DNA TGTGCCAGCAGCTTCCCTTCGAGTGTGATTGAGCATGAGCAGTTCTTC.